The 7 T cell receptor beta chains below were found in one sample sequenced in a study of cytomegalovirus exposure and HLA in healthy donors. Vbeta (60) and Jbeta (13) primers were used in the PCR. TCRdb's copy holds only in-frame clones and misses some; the assay was immunoSEQ multiplex PCR. The sample yields approximately 100,000 clones, around 80% seen once. The sequenced material came from PBMCs. The receptors shown here come from a man in his 60s in good health and CMV-seropositive.

J is TRBJ1-6 and V is TRBV7-2; 7 bases fit TRBD1. In germline, CDR1 is SGHTA, CDR2 FQGNSA. V shed 5 bases and J 9 bases; nucleotides not matched to a gene: 7. The CDR3 has 14 residues. CDR3 nucleotides: TGTGCCAGCAGCCGACAGGGAGTAGCTTCACCCCTCCACTTT. Translated: CASSRQGVASPLHF.

V usage is TRBV5-6 and J usage is TRBJ1-1; tentatively, D is TRBD1 (5 bases). CDR1 SGHDT and CDR2 YYEEEE come from the germline V gene. V gave up 4 bases and J gave up 4 bases, with 11 bases separating them. This CDR3 region has 13 residues. In nucleotides, the CDR3 is TGTGCCAGCAGCCCTCAGGGTCGCACTGAAGCTTTCTTT. Protein product: CASSPQGRTEAFF.

This chain links TRBV2 with TRBJ1-2, with TRBD1 matching over 7 bases. Germline CDR1 is SNHLY and CDR2 is FYNNEI. The length of the CDR3 is 15 residues. The ends lost 6 bases at V and 0 bases at J; junction bases unmatched: 7. CDR3 coding DNA: TGTGCCAGCAGGGACGGGACAGTGTCTAACTATGGCTACACCTTC. Encoded protein: CASRDGTVSNYGYTF.

This chain uses TRBV5-1 with TRBJ2-1; the D gene is possibly TRBD2 (5 bases). V was pared by 3 bases and J by 0 bases, with 13 bases between. Germline CDR1 and CDR2: SGHRS and YFSETQ. The CDR3 runs 16 residues. CDR3 in DNA: TGCGCCAGCAGCTCACGTCGGGGTTCCTCCTACAATGAGCAGTTCTTC. Protein sequence: CASSSRRGSSYNEQFF.

The genes are TRBV9 and TRBJ2-6; D uncertain. The CDR3 covers 14 residues. The V end was cut by 4 bases, the J end by 2 bases, with 7 bases between. CDR1 is SGDLS, CDR2 YYNGEE, per germline. In nucleotides, the CDR3 is TGTGCCAGCAGCCCGAGGACTGGGGCCAACGTCCTGACTTTC. As protein: CASSPRTGANVLTF.

This clone was counted between two and nine times. The J gene is TRBJ1-1, the V gene TRBV7-6; possible D gene TRBD1, 6 bases. Between the trimmed V and J ends, which lost 0 bases and 2 bases, there was a span of 7 bases. CDR3 length: 14 residues. Germline V gene lookup returns CDR1 SGHVS and CDR2 FNYEAQ. The CDR3 bases are TGTGCCAGCAGCTTAGCGGGGGCCAACACTGAAGCTTTCTTT. It is translated as CASSLAGANTEAFF. Variable domain in full (rest from reference TRBV7-6 and TRBJ1-1): GAGVSQSPRYKVTKRGQDVALRCDPISGHVSLYWYRQALGQGPEFLTYFNYEAQQDKSGLPNDRFSAERPEGSISTLTIQRTEQRDSAMYRCASSLAGANTEAFFGQGTRLTVV.

The chain is built from TRBV4-1 and TRBJ2-4; possible D gene TRBD2, 6 bases. The CDR3 totals 16 residues. Germline CDR1 reads MGHRA; CDR2 reads YSYEKL. The V gene lost 4 bases and the J gene lost 1 base, with 14 bases spanning the gap. CDR3 DNA sequence: TGCGCCAGCAGCCCCCGAGCGGGCGTTGCCAAAAACATTCAGTACTTC. Translation gives CASSPRAGVAKNIQYF.